The 30 T cell receptor beta chains given below trace back to one sample, sequenced in a study of memory CD4+ T cells and cytomegalovirus serostatus. Single viable CD3+CD4+CD8-CD45RO+ cells were sorted as the memory CD4+ T cells. The repertoire was sequenced with immunoSEQ multiplex PCR; TCRdb's copy has only in-frame clones and lacks some. The repertoire has 61,000 or so clones, around 80% of them found once; the top ten carry 0.5% to 0.55%. Sequences were obtained from memory CD4+ T cells from blood. All receptors come from an adult in good health and CMV-seronegative. Some clones in this sample may be carry-over from other donors' samples.

This clone has a single count. This rearrangement joins TRBV5-4 to TRBJ1-1; D is ambiguous. Germline V gives CDR1 SGHNT, CDR2 YYREEE (reference sequence). This CDR3 is 14 amino acids long. V was trimmed by 4 bases and J by 4 bases, leaving 14 bases between them. The chain's CDR3 is CASSPTQESTEAFF. In nucleotides, the CDR3 is TGTGCCAGCAGCCCAACCCAGGAGAGCACTGAAGCTTTCTTT.

This chain joins TRBV2 and TRBJ2-5; no clear D. Germline-derived CDR1 and CDR2 are SNHLY and FYNNEI. The length of the CDR3 is 13 residues. Trimming removed 6 bases at V and 1 base at J, with 9 bases between. CDR3 sequence: CASRIGFQETQYF. DNA of the CDR3: TGTGCCAGCAGGATAGGTTTCCAAGAGACCCAGTACTTC.

The chain links TRBV9 to TRBJ1-2, with no clear D. The CDR3 totals 14 residues. V lost 0 bases and J lost 2, with 8 bases in between. From germline, CDR1 is SGDLS and CDR2 YYNGEE. The DNA for the CDR3 is TGTGCCAGCAGCGTAGCCACGGCGAACTATGGCTACACCTTC. Translated: CASSVATANYGYTF.

This chain connects TRBV4-3 to TRBJ1-4, with 11 bases identical to TRBD1. Germline trimming cut 1 base from V and 8 bases from J; bases unmatched to any gene: 0. Germline CDR1 is LGHNA and CDR2 is YSLEER. The CDR3 totals 14 residues. DNA for the CDR3: TGCGCCAGCAGCCAAGGGACAGGGGGCGAAAAACTGTTTTTT. As protein: CASSQGTGGEKLFF.

This clone was observed a handful of times. The CDR3 nucleotides read TGCGCCAGCAGCTTTCTCCCGACGGTTGAAAAACTGTTTTTT. Amino acids: CASSFLPTVEKLFF. The chain has TRBV5-1 and TRBJ1-4; D remains unclear. Trimming removed 2 bases from V and 7 bases from J, with 12 bases in between. The germline V gene encodes CDR1 SGHRS and CDR2 YFSETQ. CDR3 length: 14 residues. Complete variable domain (other parts from reference TRBV5-1 and TRBJ1-4): KAGVTQTPRYLIKTRGQQVTLSCSPISGHRSVSWYQQTPGQGLQFLFEYFSETQRNKGNFPGRFSGRQFSNSRSEMNVSTLELGDSALYLCASSFLPTVEKLFFGSGTQLSVL.

The table lists this clone with a count of one. The chain uses TRBV5-1 and TRBJ2-5; 8 bases line up with TRBD2. V dropped 4 bases and J dropped 3; count of bases not matched to a gene: 5. The CDR3 sequence is 14 residues long. Germline CDR1 reads SGHRS; CDR2 reads YFSETQ. In DNA form, the CDR3 reads TGCGCCAGCAGCCGAGGACTAGCAGAAGAGACCCAGTACTTC. It specifies CASSRGLAEETQYF.

This rearrangement joins TRBV30 to TRBJ2-1; D may correspond to TRBD1 or TRBD2 (5 bases each). Germline CDR1 reads GTSNPN; CDR2 reads SVGIG (reference sequence). V lost 0 bases and J lost 5, with 11 bases in between. This CDR3 has 14 residues. The chain's CDR3 is CAWSVRDRHNEQFF. In nucleotides, the CDR3 is TGTGCCTGGAGTGTAAGGGACCGCCACAATGAGCAGTTCTTC.

J is TRBJ1-2 and V is TRBV7-2, with D perhaps matching TRBD1 (6 bases). Per the germline V gene, CDR1 is SGHTA and CDR2 is FQGNSA. This CDR3 is built from 13 residues. V was shortened by 5 bases and J by 3 bases, with 10 bases between the two germline ends. CDR3 nucleotide sequence: TGTGCCAGCAGCCCTCAGGGGTACTATGGCTACACCTTC. This gives the protein CASSPQGYYGYTF. The complete variable domain, with remaining parts taken from reference TRBV7-2 and TRBJ1-2, reads GAGVSQSPSNKVTEKGKDVELRCDPISGHTALYWYRQSLGQGLEFLIYFQGNSAPDKSGLPSDRFSAERTGGSVSTLTIQRTQQEDSAVYLCASSPQGYYGYTFGSGTRLTVV.

The chain joins TRBV19 to TRBJ2-3; D not resolved. The CDR3 sequence is 14 residues long. Germline CDR1 LNHDA, CDR2 SQIVND (reference sequence). The V and J ends lost 2 bases and 2 bases respectively, with 8 bases between them. CDR3 DNA: TGTGCCAGTAGTATATTTCCCATCACAGATACGCAGTATTTT. Translating it yields CASSIFPITDTQYF.

J is TRBJ1-2 and V is TRBV28; a possible D gene is TRBD1 (6 bases). Germline V gives CDR1 MDHEN, CDR2 SYDVKM. CDR3 length equals 14 residues. V was clipped by 7 bases and J by 4 bases, with 16 bases between them. CDR3 sequence reads: CASIRAQGSYGYTF. The CDR3 DNA follows: TGTGCCAGCATCCGAGCGCAGGGGAGCTATGGCTACACCTTC.

The chain recombines TRBV5-1 with TRBJ2-7; 7 bases align to TRBD1. V lost 4 bases and J lost 7; bases outside the gene matches: 8. Germline CDR1 and CDR2: SGHRS and YFSETQ. This CDR3 spans 13 amino acids. CDR3 in amino acids: CASSRQGLREQYF. DNA of the CDR3: TGCGCCAGCAGCCGACAGGGATTAAGGGAGCAGTACTTC.

The genes are TRBV9 and TRBJ1-4, with TRBD1 matching over 10 bases. The CDR3 is 15 amino acids. V lost 4 bases, J lost 7 bases, and 7 bases stayed unmatched. In germline, CDR1 is SGDLS, CDR2 YYNGEE. CDR3: CASSLTGGIGEKLFF. In DNA form, the CDR3 reads TGTGCCAGCAGCTTGACAGGGGGCATAGGTGAAAAACTGTTTTTT.

In DNA, the CDR3 is TGTGCCAGCAGTATACAGGGCGGGGGGGAAAAACTGTTTTTT. This translates into CASSIQGGGEKLFF. V gene TRBV6-1 combines with J gene TRBJ1-4; D may be TRBD1 (6 bases). This CDR3 has 14 residues. Germline V gives CDR1 MNHNS, CDR2 SASEGT. V was clipped by 5 bases and J by 8 bases, with 15 bases between them.

The chain carries TRBV2 and TRBJ2-7, with D perhaps matching TRBD2 (6 bases). CDR1 and CDR2 (germline): SNHLY, FYNNEI. The CDR3 length is 12 residues. Trimming shortened V by 11 bases and J by 2 bases, and 13 bases separated the two germline ends. CDR3 in DNA: TGTGCCGGAGCGGGTCGGACCTACGAGCAGTACTTC. Translated: CAGAGRTYEQYF.

The V call is TRBV4-1, the J call TRBJ1-3; 7 bases are shared with TRBD1. V lost 1 base to trimming and J lost 1 base; unmatched junction nucleotides: 13. The CDR3 extends over 19 amino acids. CDR1 is MGHRA, CDR2 YSYEKL, per germline. The CDR3 is CASSQGQGFALGSGNTIYF. The CDR3 nucleotides are TGCGCCAGCAGCCAAGGACAGGGATTTGCACTGGGTTCTGGAAACACCATATATTTT.

The J gene is TRBJ1-5, the V gene TRBV7-2, with TRBD1 identical over 7 bases. The J segment lost 1 base and the V segment lost 5 bases, leaving 11 bases of the junction unmatched. Germline V gene data show CDR1 as SGHTA and CDR2 as FQGNSA. This CDR3 has 17 amino acids. The CDR3 DNA sequence: TGTGCCAGCAGCCCCCGGACAGGCCTAGGGAGCAATCAGCCCCAGCATTTT. Its translation is CASSPRTGLGSNQPQHF.

This rearrangement joins TRBV6-1 to TRBJ2-7; D call uncertain. Germline lookup yields CDR1 MNHNS and CDR2 SASEGT. This CDR3 region has 12 residues. V was trimmed by 6 bases and J by 1 base, leaving 7 bases between them. The CDR3 nucleotides are TGTGCCAGCAGAGGAGTATCCTACGAGCAGTACTTC. Translation gives CASRGVSYEQYF.

This sequence joins TRBV30 and TRBJ2-3; 9 nucleotides match TRBD2. The CDR3 sequence is 18 residues long. J was trimmed by 1 base and V by 2 bases; bases with no gene match: 13. Germline V gene lookup returns CDR1 GTSNPN and CDR2 SVGIG (reference sequence). The CDR3 coding sequence is TGTGCCTGGAGTTTGTGGGTTCGGAGCGGGGGGCGCACAGATACGCAGTATTTT. Protein: CAWSLWVRSGGRTDTQYF.

For this clone: Additional DNA sequences in this sample encode the identical CDR3. CDR3 bases: TGTGCCAGCAGTGAAGCAAGGGGAGATCGGGCTTTCTTT. This translates into CASSEARGDRAFF. V usage is TRBV6-1 and J usage is TRBJ1-1, with D possibly being TRBD1 (5 bases). CDR1 is MNHNS, CDR2 SASEGT, per germline. CDR3 length equals 13 residues. The ends were cut back, 0 bases at V and 11 bases at J, with 13 bases in the middle.

This chain links TRBV5-1 with TRBJ1-1; D might be TRBD1 (5 bases). CDR3 length equals 13 residues. The germline CDR1 and CDR2 sequences are SGHRS and YFSETQ. The V end lost 6 bases, the J end lost 3 bases, and 12 bases lay between the germline ends. CDR3 DNA sequence: TGCGCCAGCATGGGGGAAGGGTACACTGAAGCTTTCTTT. It codes for CASMGEGYTEAFF.

This chain connects TRBV7-2 to TRBJ1-4, with D unresolved. The CDR3 is 13 amino acids. Germline loops: CDR1 SGHTA, CDR2 FQGNSA. V lost 5 bases and J 7 bases, leaving 11 bases between the germline ends. In DNA, the CDR3 is TGTGCCAGCAGCGCCGAGGAGGGTGAAAAACTGTTTTTT. As protein: CASSAEEGEKLFF.

V is TRBV7-2 and J is TRBJ1-1; possibly TRBD1 for D (5 bases). Per the germline V gene, CDR1 is SGHTA and CDR2 is FQGNSA. This CDR3 has 13 amino acids. The V gene lost 5 bases and the J gene lost 5 bases, with 12 bases spanning the gap. Here the CDR3 reads CASSPFRETEAFF. The CDR3 DNA reads as TGTGCCAGCAGCCCGTTCAGGGAGACTGAAGCTTTCTTT.

The chain joins TRBV28 to TRBJ1-1, with D uncertain. Germline V gene data show CDR1 as MDHEN and CDR2 as SYDVKM. Trimming removed 5 bases at V and 0 bases at J, with 7 bases between. The CDR3 spans 13 residues. The CDR3 nucleotides read TGTGCCAGCAGTCCTCCTCTGAACACTGAAGCTTTCTTT. This codes for CASSPPLNTEAFF. Full variable domain (missing parts from reference TRBV28 and TRBJ1-1): DVKVTQSSRYLVKRTGEKVFLECVQDMDHENMFWYRQDPGLGLRLIYFSYDVKMKEKGDIPEGYSVSREKKERFSLILESASTNQTSMYLCASSPPLNTEAFFGQGTRLTVV.

The chain combines TRBV5-4 with TRBJ2-1; D is ambiguous. In germline, CDR1 is SGHNT, CDR2 YYREEE (reference sequence). This CDR3 contains 14 residues. Trimming shortened V by 4 bases and J by 3 bases, and 11 bases separated the two germline ends. The CDR3 loop is CASSPGGGYNEQFF. The DNA of the CDR3 is TGTGCCAGCAGCCCGGGTGGCGGCTACAATGAGCAGTTCTTC.

This clone has a handful of counts. J is TRBJ1-1 and V is TRBV18; D gene ambiguous. The V gene lost 0 bases and the J gene lost 6 bases, with 14 bases spanning the gap. This CDR3 has 15 amino acids. Germline CDR1 is KGHSH and CDR2 is LQKENI. CDR3 in DNA: TGTGCCAGCTCACCACCGCTGGGCGCCGGCCCTGAAGCTTTCTTT. This translates into CASSPPLGAGPEAFF. Using reference TRBV18 and TRBJ1-1 for the parts outside the CDR3, the full variable domain is NAGVMQNPRHLVRRRGQEARLRCSPMKGHSHVYWYRQLPEEGLKFMVYLQKENIIDESGMPKERFSAEFPKEGPSILRIQQVVRGDSAAYFCASSPPLGAGPEAFFGQGTRLTVV.

The V call is TRBV20-1, the J call TRBJ1-2; D remains unclear. Trimming stripped 6 bases from V and 2 bases from J, with 7 bases between. This CDR3 contains 11 residues. The germline V gene has CDR1 DFQATT and CDR2 SNEGSKA (reference sequence). Written as DNA, the CDR3 is TGCAGTGCCCCACAGAACTATGGCTACACCTTC. It specifies CSAPQNYGYTF.

The chain combines TRBV4-2 with TRBJ2-6, with D tentatively TRBD1 (6 bases). Trimming cost V 4 bases and J 1 base, with 14 bases left between them. Looked up from germline, CDR1 is LGHNA and CDR2 is YNFKEQ. The CDR3 is made up of 17 amino acids. CDR3 in DNA: TGTGCCAGCAGCCCCCAGGGGACCATTTCTGGGGCCAACGTCCTGACTTTC. As protein: CASSPQGTISGANVLTF.

The J gene is TRBJ2-3, the V gene TRBV10-3; D unresolved. V lost 6 bases, J lost 4 bases, and 14 bases lay in between. From germline, CDR1 is ENHRY and CDR2 SYGVKD. The CDR3 length is 14 residues. CDR3 nucleotides: TGTGCCATCAGCACTCACAGCACGGCAGATACGCAGTATTTT. This codes for CAISTHSTADTQYF.

This clone is a singleton in its sample. The chain uses TRBV9 and TRBJ1-4, with D possibly being TRBD1 (6 bases). The germline V and J ends were trimmed by 0 bases and 5 bases, with 11 bases remaining between them. This CDR3 region has 15 residues. CDR1 SGDLS and CDR2 YYNGEE come from the germline V gene. CDR3 residues: CASSVATGPNEKLFF. The CDR3 DNA reads TGTGCCAGCAGCGTAGCTACAGGGCCCAATGAAAAACTGTTTTTT.

This clone has only a few counts. The rearrangement uses TRBV6-6 and TRBJ2-5; TRBD2 matches at 7 bases. V lost 6 bases, J lost 2 bases, and 6 bases stayed unmatched. There are 14 residues in the CDR3. The germline V gene encodes CDR1 MNHNY and CDR2 SVGAGI (reference sequence). CDR3 residues: CASSLDGGQETQYF. In DNA form, the CDR3 reads TGTGCCAGCAGCTTGGACGGGGGGCAAGAGACCCAGTACTTC.